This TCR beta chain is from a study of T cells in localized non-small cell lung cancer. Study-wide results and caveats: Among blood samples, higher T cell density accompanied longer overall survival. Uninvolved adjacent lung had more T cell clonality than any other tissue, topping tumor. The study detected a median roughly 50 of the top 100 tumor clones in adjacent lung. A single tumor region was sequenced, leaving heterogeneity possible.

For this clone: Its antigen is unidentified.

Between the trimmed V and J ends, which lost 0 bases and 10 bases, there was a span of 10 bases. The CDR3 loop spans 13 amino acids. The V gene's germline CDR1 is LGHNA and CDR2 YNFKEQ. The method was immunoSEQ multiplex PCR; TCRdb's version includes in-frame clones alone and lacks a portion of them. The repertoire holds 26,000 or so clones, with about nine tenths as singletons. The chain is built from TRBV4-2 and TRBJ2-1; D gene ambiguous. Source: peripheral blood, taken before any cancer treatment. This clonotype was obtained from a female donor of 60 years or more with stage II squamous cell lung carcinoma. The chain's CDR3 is CASSQEWMGEQFF. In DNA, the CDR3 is TGTGCCAGCAGCCAAGAATGGATGGGAGAGCAGTTCTTC.